The clone carrying this TCR beta chain appeared once. This sample was included in a study of blood T cell repertoires in COVID-19. This table comes from immunoSEQ multiplex PCR, and its TCRdb copy is limited to in-frame clones, with some not included. The profile covers 150,000 to 200,000 clones, with roughly 86% appearing a single time and about 7% taken by the ten largest. There are 15 residues in the CDR3. J gave up 8 bases and V 7 bases, and 12 bases lay outside the gene matches. Germline CDR1 SGHNT, CDR2 YENEEA. Sequencing was performed on peripheral blood. V and J are TRBV11-3 and TRBJ2-2, with TRBD1 matching 8 bases. This clonotype was obtained from a woman of 80 years or more in a cohort sampled during active or convalescent COVID-19. This CDR3 reads CASISRQGPRGELFF. For the CDR3, the DNA is TGTGCCAGCATCTCTAGACAGGGGCCACGGGGGGAGCTGTTTTTT. The whole variable domain, filled in from reference TRBV11-3 and TRBJ2-2, reads EAGVVQSPRYKIIEKKQPVAFWCNPISGHNTLYWYLQNLGQGPELLIRYENEEAVDDSQLPKDRFSAERLKGVDSTLKIQPAELGDSAVYLCASISRQGPRGELFFGEGSRLTVL.